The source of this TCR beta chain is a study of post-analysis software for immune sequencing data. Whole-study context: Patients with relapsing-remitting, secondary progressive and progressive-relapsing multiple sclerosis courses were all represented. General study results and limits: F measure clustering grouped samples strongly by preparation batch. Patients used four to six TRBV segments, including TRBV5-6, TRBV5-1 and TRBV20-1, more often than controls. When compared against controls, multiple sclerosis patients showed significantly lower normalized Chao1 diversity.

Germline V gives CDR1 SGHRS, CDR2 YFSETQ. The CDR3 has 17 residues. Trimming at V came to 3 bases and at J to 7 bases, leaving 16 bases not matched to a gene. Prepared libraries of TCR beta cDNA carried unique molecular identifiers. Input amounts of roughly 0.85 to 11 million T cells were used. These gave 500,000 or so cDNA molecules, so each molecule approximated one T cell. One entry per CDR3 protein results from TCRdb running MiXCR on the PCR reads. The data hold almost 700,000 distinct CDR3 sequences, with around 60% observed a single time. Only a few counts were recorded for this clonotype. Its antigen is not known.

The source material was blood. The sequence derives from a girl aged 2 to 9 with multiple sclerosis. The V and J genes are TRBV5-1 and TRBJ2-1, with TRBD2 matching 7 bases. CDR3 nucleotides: TGCGCCAGCAGCTCAACTTTGGGCGGGAGAAGTTATAATGAGCAGTTCTTC. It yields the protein CASSSTLGGRSYNEQFF.